Shown below are 15 T cell receptor beta chains from a single sample sequenced in a study of cytomegalovirus exposure and HLA in healthy donors. Assay used: immunoSEQ multiplex PCR; TCRdb lists only in-frame clones, some missing. Among approximately 100,000 clones listed, almost 90% were seen once. Sequencing input: PBMCs. These receptors were obtained from a woman aged 18-35 years in good health and CMV-seronegative.

The chain joins TRBV2 to TRBJ2-5, with TRBD1 matching over 9 bases. Trimming at V came to 7 bases and at J to 5 bases, leaving 5 bases not matched to a gene. Germline CDR1 and CDR2: SNHLY and FYNNEI. The CDR3 totals 13 residues. CDR3 residues: CASNRGLGETQYF. CDR3 DNA: TGTGCCAGCAACAGGGGGCTTGGGGAGACCCAGTACTTC.

The chain is built from TRBV15 and TRBJ1-5; TRBD1 matches at 7 bases. The CDR3 runs 17 residues. The trim removed 0 bases at V and 7 bases at J, leaving 12 bases unmatched. Germline CDR1 LNHNV, CDR2 YYDKDF (reference sequence). The CDR3 sequence: CATSREGYGTVIQPQHF. The CDR3 DNA follows: TGTGCCACCAGCAGAGAGGGGTACGGGACAGTCATCCAGCCCCAGCATTTT. The variable domain in full, with the rest retrieved from reference TRBV15 and TRBJ1-5, is DAMVIQNPRYQVTQFGKPVTLSCSQTLNHNVMYWYQQKSSQAPKLLFHYYDKDFNNEADTPDNFQSRRPNTSFCFLDIRSPGLGDTAMYLCATSREGYGTVIQPQHFGDGTRLSIL.

The chain employs TRBV28 and TRBJ1-2, with a possible D match to TRBD1 (6 bases). The CDR3 totals 15 residues. The germline V and J ends were trimmed by 1 base and 6 bases, with 15 bases remaining between them. CDR1 and CDR2 from the germline V gene are MDHEN and SYDVKM. In nucleotides, the CDR3 is TGTGCCAGCAGTTTATCCGGACAGTCGATCGATGGCTACACCTTC. This sequence encodes CASSLSGQSIDGYTF.

The chain combines TRBV6-4 with TRBJ2-3; TRBD2 aligns across 8 bases. Germline V gene lookup returns CDR1 MRHNA and CDR2 SNTAGT. The V and J ends lost 6 bases and 6 bases, in that order; junction bases with no gene match: 11. This CDR3 contains 15 residues. Here the CDR3 DNA reads TGTGCCAGCAGCGAAGCAGCGGGAGAGGCGGATACGCAGTATTTT. Protein product: CASSEAAGEADTQYF.

Written as DNA, the CDR3 is TGTGCCAGCAGCAGCACCAGGGAGACCCAGTACTTC. Protein sequence: CASSSTRETQYF. The chain employs TRBV9 and TRBJ2-5; D is unclear. Trimming removed 4 bases at V and 5 bases at J, with 9 bases between. CDR3 length equals 12 residues. In germline, CDR1 is SGDLS, CDR2 YYNGEE.

J is TRBJ2-7 and V is TRBV27, with D perhaps TRBD1 (6 bases). The V end lost 5 bases, the J end lost 0 bases, and 8 bases lay between the germline ends. Germline CDR1 and CDR2: MNHEY and SMNVEV (reference sequence). CDR3 length: 13 amino acids. CDR3 residues: CASSIRGSYEQYF. The CDR3 DNA is TGTGCCAGCAGTATCAGGGGCTCCTACGAGCAGTACTTC.

This rearrangement joins TRBV7-9 to TRBJ1-1; 8 nucleotides match TRBD1. Germline V gene lookup returns CDR1 SEHNR and CDR2 FQNEAQ (reference sequence). V lost 3 bases to trimming and J lost 7 bases; unmatched junction nucleotides: 1. The CDR3 is 12 amino acids. The DNA of the CDR3 is TGTGCCAGCAGCTTCACAGGGGGTGAAGCTTTCTTT. It codes for CASSFTGGEAFF.

This chain connects TRBV29-1 to TRBJ1-1; perhaps TRBD1 as D (5 bases). Germline-derived CDR1 and CDR2 are SQVTM and ANQGSEA. With 7 bases removed from V and 5 bases from J, the gap between germline ends came to 17 bases. The CDR3 loop spans 13 amino acids. CDR3 sequence (DNA): TGCAGCGAGCTCAGTTCGGGGGGGACTGAAGCTTTCTTT. This encodes CSELSSGGTEAFF.

The gene calls are TRBV7-2 and TRBJ2-1; 7 nucleotides line up with TRBD1. CDR3 length equals 16 residues. The J segment lost 3 bases and the V segment lost 2 bases, leaving 7 bases of the junction unmatched. CDR1 and CDR2 from the germline V gene are SGHTA and FQGNSA. CDR3 in amino acids: CASSLNGQAVYNEQFF. Here the CDR3 DNA reads TGTGCCAGCAGCTTAAATGGACAGGCCGTCTACAATGAGCAGTTCTTC.

This rearrangement joins TRBV5-1 to TRBJ2-3, with unresolved D. CDR1 and CDR2 (germline): SGHRS, YFSETQ. Trimming stripped 1 base from V and 11 bases from J, with 17 bases between. This CDR3 region has 14 residues. In nucleotides, the CDR3 is TGCGCCAGCAGCTTGTCTCAGGCCTTCATGGAGCAGTATTTT. Encoded protein: CASSLSQAFMEQYF.

To note about this clone: One end of the junction varies from germline; a read error may be responsible. V usage is TRBV9 and J usage is TRBJ2-3, with D possibly being TRBD2 (6 bases). Germline lookup yields CDR1 SGDLS and CDR2 YYNGEE. CDR3 length: 11 residues. DNA of the CDR3: TGTGCCACAACCGACCGACTAGTTTCCCCATTT. This encodes CATTDRLVSPF.

V is TRBV10-2 and J is TRBJ2-5; 9 nucleotides match TRBD1. After removal of 10 bases from V and 2 bases from J, the junction contained 5 bases not matched to a gene. CDR1 is WSHSY and CDR2 is SAAADI in the germline V gene. This CDR3 has 13 residues. CDR3 residues: CATRQGGQETQYF. CDR3 coding DNA: TGCGCCACCCGACAGGGGGGACAAGAGACCCAGTACTTC.

A few counts support this clone. The chain employs TRBV27 and TRBJ2-5; 8 bases agree with TRBD1. CDR3 length: 16 amino acids. Trimming took 2 bases from V and 6 from J; bases not matched to a gene: 11. From germline, CDR1 is MNHEY and CDR2 SMNVEV (reference sequence). Written as DNA, the CDR3 is TGTGCCAGCAGTTTACTCGGACAGGGTGTGGGAAAGACCCAGTACTTC. It codes for CASSLLGQGVGKTQYF.

The chain is built from TRBV19 and TRBJ2-5; weak D call: TRBD1 (5 bases). V dropped 5 bases and J dropped 1 base, with 14 bases sitting between them. This CDR3 comprises 15 residues. Germline loops: CDR1 LNHDA, CDR2 SQIVND (reference sequence). CDR3: CASSAGQGTQETQYF. CDR3 nucleotide sequence: TGTGCCAGTAGTGCAGGGCAGGGAACCCAAGAGACCCAGTACTTC.

The V and J genes are TRBV11-2 and TRBJ2-1; D remains unclear. Trimming left V 0 bases short and J 7 bases short, with 4 bases between. Germline loops: CDR1 SGHAT, CDR2 FQNNGV. The CDR3 is made up of 12 amino acids. The CDR3 reads CASSLDSNEQFF. CDR3 nucleotide sequence: TGTGCCAGCAGCTTAGACTCGAATGAGCAGTTCTTC. Drawing the rest from reference TRBV11-2 and TRBJ2-1, the complete variable domain is EAGVAQSPRYKIIEKRQSVAFWCNPISGHATLYWYQQILGQGPKLLIQFQNNGVVDDSQLPKDRFSAERLKGVDSTLKIQPAKLEDSAVYLCASSLDSNEQFFGPGTRLTVL.